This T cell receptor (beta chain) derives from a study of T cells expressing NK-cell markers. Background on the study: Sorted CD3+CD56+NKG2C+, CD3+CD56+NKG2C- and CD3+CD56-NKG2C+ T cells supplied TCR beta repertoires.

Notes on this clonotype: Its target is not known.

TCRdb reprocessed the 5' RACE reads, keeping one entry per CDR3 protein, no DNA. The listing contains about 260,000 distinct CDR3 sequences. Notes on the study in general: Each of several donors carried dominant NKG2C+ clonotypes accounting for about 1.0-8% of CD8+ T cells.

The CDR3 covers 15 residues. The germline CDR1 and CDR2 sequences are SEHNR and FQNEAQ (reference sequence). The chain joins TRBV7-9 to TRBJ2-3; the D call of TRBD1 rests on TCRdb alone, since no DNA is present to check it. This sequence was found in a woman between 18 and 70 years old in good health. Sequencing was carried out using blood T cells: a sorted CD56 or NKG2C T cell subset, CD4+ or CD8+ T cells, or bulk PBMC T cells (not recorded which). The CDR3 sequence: CASSYGTGIADTQYF.